Shown below are 29 T cell receptor beta chains from a single sample sequenced in a study of blood T cell repertoires in COVID-19. Sequencing used immunoSEQ multiplex PCR; TCRdb keeps in-frame clones, though not all of them. The profile shows roughly 150,000 clones, 80% of them singletons. Sequenced material: peripheral blood. The receptors here all came from a man between 60 and 75 years old with acute or convalescent COVID-19.

This chain connects TRBV19 to TRBJ2-3, with 7 bases fitting TRBD1. After removal of 3 bases from V and 0 bases from J, the junction contained 6 bases not matched to a gene. Germline assignment: CDR1 LNHDA and CDR2 SQIVND (reference sequence). The CDR3 runs 16 residues. The CDR3 DNA reads TGTGCCAGTAGTATTATCGGGACAGCTAGCACAGATACGCAGTATTTT. Residues: CASSIIGTASTDTQYF.

The CDR3, as DNA: TGTGCCAGCTCACCTTCGGGACTAGTTCGGGAGCAGTACTTC. This sequence encodes CASSPSGLVREQYF. The chain uses TRBV18 and TRBJ2-7, with 8 bases lining up with TRBD2. Germline V gene lookup returns CDR1 KGHSH and CDR2 LQKENI. J was trimmed by 7 bases and V by 3 bases; bases with no gene match: 8. This CDR3 region has 14 residues. Supplemented by reference TRBV18 and TRBJ2-7, the full variable domain reads NAGVMQNPRHLVRRRGQEARLRCSPMKGHSHVYWYRQLPEEGLKFMVYLQKENIIDESGMPKERFSAEFPKEGPSILRIQQVVRGDSAAYFCASSPSGLVREQYFGPGTRLTVT.

The chain recombines TRBV15 with TRBJ2-7, with 9 bases matching TRBD1. CDR3 size: 15 residues. The germline gives CDR1 LNHNV, CDR2 YYDKDF (reference sequence). The junction had 10 bases not matched to a gene; V was cut back by 2 bases and J by 8 bases. CDR3 nucleotides: TGTGCCACCAGCAGAATCACGGGACAGGGCGCCCAGCAGTACTTC. It is translated as CATSRITGQGAQQYF.

The chain recombines TRBV3-1 (or the pseudogene TRBV3-2) with TRBJ1-2, with 7 bases aligning to TRBD1. V was pared by 1 base and J by 6 bases, with 8 bases of the junction left unmatched. CDR1 is LGHDT, CDR2 YNNKEL, per germline (reference sequence). The CDR3 length is 15 residues. The CDR3 loop reads CASSQGPTGKHGYTF. DNA for the CDR3: TGTGCCAGCAGCCAAGGTCCGACAGGGAAGCATGGCTACACCTTC.

The chain links TRBV4-2 to TRBJ2-4; 14 bases are a match to TRBD2. With 3 bases clipped from V and 2 bases from J, the junction kept 9 bases outside the gene matches. The CDR3 totals 19 residues. Per the germline V gene, CDR1 is LGHNA and CDR2 is YNFKEQ. This chain's CDR3 is CASSQGTSGSFLTKNIQYF. CDR3 nucleotide sequence: TGTGCCAGCAGCCAGGGGACTAGCGGGAGTTTTCTAACCAAAAACATTCAGTACTTC.

CDR3: CASIRTGSSYNSPLHF. The CDR3 DNA sequence: TGTGCCAGCATCAGGACAGGGAGCTCCTATAATTCACCCCTCCACTTT. The genes are TRBV27 and TRBJ1-6; the match to TRBD1 covers 8 bases. CDR1 is MNHEY and CDR2 is SMNVEV in the germline V gene (reference sequence). The junction had 5 bases not matched to a gene; V was cut back by 7 bases and J by 0 bases. The CDR3 has 16 amino acids.

The rearrangement joins TRBV9 to TRBJ1-3, with TRBD1 matching over 9 bases. Trimming at V came to 4 bases and at J to 4 bases, leaving 3 bases not matched to a gene. In germline, CDR1 is SGDLS, CDR2 YYNGEE. The CDR3 totals 14 residues. The CDR3 bases are TGTGCCAGCAGCCTGACAGGGGGGGGAAACACCATATATTTT. It specifies CASSLTGGGNTIYF. The variable domain in full, with the rest retrieved from reference TRBV9 and TRBJ1-3, is DSGVTQTPKHLITATGQRVTLRCSPRSGDLSVYWYQQSLDQGLQFLIQYYNGEERAKGNILERFSAQQFPDLHSELNLSSLELGDSALYFCASSLTGGGNTIYFGEGSWLTVV.

This clone was observed a handful of times. The chain recombines TRBV4-2 with TRBJ2-2; 9 nucleotides match TRBD1. CDR1 is LGHNA and CDR2 is YNFKEQ in the germline V gene. Trimming took 1 base from V and 4 from J; bases not matched to a gene: 1. The CDR3 has 15 residues. CDR3 sequence reads: CASSQGQGVTGELFF. The CDR3 region has the DNA TGTGCCAGCAGCCAAGGACAGGGGGTCACCGGGGAGCTGTTTTTT.

As DNA, the CDR3 is TGTGCCAGCACCCCGACCGGGACAGGGGGACCCCTCCACTTT. It specifies CASTPTGTGGPLHF. The gene calls are TRBV6-2 or TRBV6-3 and TRBJ1-6; 11 nucleotides align to TRBD1. The V and J ends lost 7 bases and 12 bases, in that order; junction bases with no gene match: 8. Germline V gene data show CDR1 as MNHEY and CDR2 as SVGEGT. The CDR3 extends over 14 amino acids.

The chain carries TRBV5-1 and TRBJ2-7; D perhaps matches TRBD1 (6 bases). This CDR3 region has 15 residues. Trimming removed 3 bases at V and 2 bases at J, with 15 bases between. CDR1 is SGHRS, CDR2 YFSETQ, per germline. CDR3 nucleotides: TGCGCCAGCAGCTCGGACAGCGCAGGACCCTACGAGCAGTACTTC. It specifies CASSSDSAGPYEQYF.

The CDR3 bases are TGTGCCAGCAGACCCGACAGGGCTCTCTATGGCTACACCTTC. Translated, it gives CASRPDRALYGYTF. This chain links TRBV5-5 with TRBJ1-2, with 7 positions matching TRBD1. Germline V lookup: CDR1 SGHKS, CDR2 YYEKEE (reference sequence). After removal of 5 bases from V and 4 bases from J, the junction contained 8 bases not matched to a gene. The CDR3 is 14 amino acids.

This rearrangement joins TRBV7-9 to TRBJ1-1; possible D gene TRBD1, 5 bases. Per the germline V gene, CDR1 is SEHNR and CDR2 is FQNEAQ (reference sequence). The CDR3 runs 13 residues. Deletions cut 3 bases from V and 5 bases from J, with 10 bases between. The CDR3 nucleotides are TGTGCCAGCAGCTTGCAGGAGGGGACTGAAGCTTTCTTT. Protein: CASSLQEGTEAFF.

This chain joins TRBV5-1 and TRBJ2-7, with TRBD2 identical over 10 bases. Germline CDR1 reads SGHRS; CDR2 reads YFSETQ. J gave up 7 bases and V 4 bases, and 11 bases lay outside the gene matches. CDR3 length: 15 amino acids. Written as DNA, the CDR3 is TGCGCCAGCAGCGCCGGAGCGGGAGGGCCGAAAGAGCAGTACTTC. It is translated as CASSAGAGGPKEQYF. The full variable domain, its missing parts supplied by reference TRBV5-1 and TRBJ2-7, is KAGVTQTPRYLIKTRGQQVTLSCSPISGHRSVSWYQQTPGQGLQFLFEYFSETQRNKGNFPGRFSGRQFSNSRSEMNVSTLELGDSALYLCASSAGAGGPKEQYFGPGTRLTVT.

This chain joins TRBV11-3 and TRBJ2-1, with TRBD2 identical over 11 bases. The CDR3 is 20 residues long. Trimming cost V 0 bases and J 5 bases; bases outside gene matches: 15. Germline CDR1 reads SGHNT; CDR2 reads YENEEA. The CDR3 spells CASSLDCPPTPGLADNEQFF. The DNA for the CDR3 is TGTGCCAGCAGCTTAGATTGCCCCCCCACCCCGGGACTAGCGGACAATGAGCAGTTCTTC.

This clone was counted a few times. The sample has other DNA sequences that encode this CDR3 too. The V gene is TRBV3-1 (or the pseudogene TRBV3-2), the J gene TRBJ1-2, with 7 bases fitting TRBD1. The CDR3 totals 13 residues. With V trimmed by 4 bases and J by 8 bases, 7 bases remained unmatched. In germline, CDR1 is LGHDT, CDR2 YNNKEL (reference sequence). The CDR3: CASSPTGMEGYTF. CDR3 nucleotide sequence: TGTGCCAGCAGCCCGACAGGGATGGAAGGCTACACCTTC.

The genes are TRBV3-1 (or the pseudogene TRBV3-2) and TRBJ2-7; D is uncertain. V dropped 1 base and J dropped 6 bases, with 4 bases sitting between them. Germline-derived CDR1 and CDR2 are LGHDT and YNNKEL (reference sequence). CDR3 length equals 11 residues. The DNA for the CDR3 is TGTGCCAGCAGCCAAGCAGGCGAGCAGTACTTC. This gives the protein CASSQAGEQYF.

This chain connects TRBV10-1 to TRBJ2-7, with D unclear. The V and J ends lost 3 bases and 3 bases respectively, with 18 bases between them. Germline values: CDR1 WNHNN, CDR2 SYGVQD (reference sequence). The length of the CDR3 is 16 residues. The CDR3 sequence: CASSEMRSDSCYEQYF. The CDR3 DNA sequence: TGCGCCAGCAGTGAAATGCGGAGCGACTCGTGCTACGAGCAGTACTTC.

The CDR3 protein is CASSSHGSWGRGTGELFF. The CDR3 DNA reads TGTGCCAGCAGTTCACACGGGTCGTGGGGGCGCGGGACCGGGGAGCTGTTTTTT. This rearrangement joins TRBV28 to TRBJ2-2; D might be TRBD1 (6 bases). The length of the CDR3 is 18 residues. The V gene's germline CDR1 is MDHEN and CDR2 SYDVKM. Trimming removed 4 bases from V and 5 bases from J, with 23 bases in between.

The chain uses TRBV11-3 and TRBJ2-2; no definite D call. The CDR3 consists of 16 residues. From germline, CDR1 is SGHNT and CDR2 YENEEA. V lost 1 base and J 4 bases, leaving 13 bases between the germline ends. In DNA form, the CDR3 reads TGTGCCAGCAGCTTAGGGCGCGGTACGGGCACCGGGGAGCTGTTTTTT. This translates into CASSLGRGTGTGELFF. The variable domain in full, with the rest retrieved from reference TRBV11-3 and TRBJ2-2, is EAGVVQSPRYKIIEKKQPVAFWCNPISGHNTLYWYLQNLGQGPELLIRYENEEAVDDSQLPKDRFSAERLKGVDSTLKIQPAELGDSAVYLCASSLGRGTGTGELFFGEGSRLTVL.

J is TRBJ1-6 and V is TRBV7-6; 8 bases match TRBD1. Germline V gene data show CDR1 as SGHVS and CDR2 as FNYEAQ. The CDR3 sequence is 16 residues long. V was pared by 2 bases and J by 9 bases, with 9 bases of the junction left unmatched. The chain's CDR3 is CASSLHQTGVGSPLHF. The DNA for the CDR3 is TGTGCCAGCAGCTTACACCAGACAGGGGTGGGTTCACCCCTCCACTTT.

The chain combines TRBV11-2 with TRBJ2-3; TRBD2 might be the D (5 bases). The CDR3 runs 14 residues. V was pared by 5 bases and J by 1 base, with 10 bases between. Per germline, CDR1 SGHAT and CDR2 FQNNGV. This CDR3 is CASSLRTGTDTQYF. The CDR3 DNA reads as TGTGCCAGCAGCCTACGGACTGGCACAGATACGCAGTATTTT. The whole variable domain, remainder taken from reference TRBV11-2 and TRBJ2-3, is EAGVAQSPRYKIIEKRQSVAFWCNPISGHATLYWYQQILGQGPKLLIQFQNNGVVDDSQLPKDRFSAERLKGVDSTLKIQPAKLEDSAVYLCASSLRTGTDTQYFGPGTRLTVL.

V usage is TRBV7-2 and J usage is TRBJ2-1; the match to TRBD2 covers 15 bases. Trimming at V came to 2 bases and at J to 8 bases, leaving 7 bases not matched to a gene. This CDR3 has 17 residues. Germline loops: CDR1 SGHTA, CDR2 FQGNSA. CDR3 protein: CASSLRTSGGARDEQFF. The CDR3 nucleotides are TGTGCCAGCAGCTTACGGACTAGCGGGGGGGCCAGGGATGAGCAGTTCTTC.

This clone was recorded a few times. V usage is TRBV20-1 and J usage is TRBJ1-2, with D perhaps TRBD1 (6 bases). V was clipped by 7 bases and J by 6 bases, with 12 bases between them. CDR1 is DFQATT and CDR2 is SNEGSKA in the germline V gene (reference sequence). The CDR3 is 11 residues long. In DNA, the CDR3 is TGCAGTGTTGTGGGGGCGGATGGCTACACCTTC. Translation gives CSVVGADGYTF.

CDR3 in amino acids: CASSPGVVSGNTIYF. The CDR3 DNA reads as TGTGCCAGCAGCCCGGGTGTCGTCTCTGGAAACACCATATATTTT. The chain couples TRBV9 to TRBJ1-3; D unclear. Germline loops: CDR1 SGDLS, CDR2 YYNGEE. Trimming pared 4 bases from V and 0 bases from J, leaving 11 bases between. The CDR3 loop spans 15 amino acids.

This clone was seen many times. Other DNA sequences in the sample encode the same CDR3. This chain links TRBV4-2 with TRBJ2-2; maybe TRBD2 (6 bases). Germline V gives CDR1 LGHNA, CDR2 YNFKEQ. The CDR3 sequence is 15 residues long. V lost 1 base to trimming and J lost 0 bases, with 6 bases between them. Written as DNA, the CDR3 is TGTGCCAGCAGCCAAGGGGGGGCGAACACCGGGGAGCTGTTTTTT. Encoded protein: CASSQGGANTGELFF.

This sequence joins TRBV20-1 and TRBJ2-7; maybe TRBD1 (5 bases). V was trimmed by 8 bases and J by 6 bases, leaving 14 bases between them. Per the germline V gene, CDR1 is DFQATT and CDR2 is SNEGSKA (reference sequence). This CDR3 comprises 11 residues. The CDR3 coding sequence is TGCAGTAGCCTCAGACAGTTCGAGCAGTACTTC. Residues: CSSLRQFEQYF.

The CDR3 sequence is CASSLLIQETQYF. For the CDR3, the DNA is TGTGCCAGCAGCTTACTTATCCAAGAGACCCAGTACTTC. The chain is built from TRBV13 and TRBJ2-5; D gene uncertain. This CDR3 has 13 residues. V lost 2 bases and J 1 base, leaving 5 bases between the germline ends. Germline values: CDR1 PRHDT, CDR2 FYEKMQ (reference sequence). The full variable domain, its missing parts supplied by reference TRBV13 and TRBJ2-5, is AAGVIQSPRHLIKEKRETATLKCYPIPRHDTVYWYQQGPGQDPQFLISFYEKMQSDKGSIPDRFSAQQFSDYHSELNMSSLELGDSALYFCASSLLIQETQYFGPGTRLLVL.

The chain recombines TRBV28 with TRBJ2-7; maybe TRBD2 (6 bases). Germline lookup yields CDR1 MDHEN and CDR2 SYDVKM. The CDR3 runs 12 residues. Trimming stripped 7 bases from V and 7 bases from J, with 14 bases between. The CDR3 sequence is CASITWAGEQYF. The CDR3 bases are TGTGCCAGCATCACTTGGGCGGGGGAGCAGTACTTC. Full variable domain (missing parts from reference TRBV28 and TRBJ2-7): DVKVTQSSRYLVKRTGEKVFLECVQDMDHENMFWYRQDPGLGLRLIYFSYDVKMKEKGDIPEGYSVSREKKERFSLILESASTNQTSMYLCASITWAGEQYFGPGTRLTVT.

The rearrangement uses TRBV6-2 or TRBV6-3 and TRBJ2-5; possibly TRBD2 for D (5 bases). The CDR3 spans 15 residues. Germline V gene lookup returns CDR1 MNHEY and CDR2 SVGEGT. V dropped 5 bases and J dropped 1 base, with 14 bases sitting between them. The CDR3 region is CASSPLDYFQETQYF. CDR3 bases: TGTGCCAGCAGTCCCCTCGACTACTTCCAAGAGACCCAGTACTTC.